This record covers a single T cell receptor (beta chain). Measured with immunoSEQ multiplex PCR; TCRdb has only the in-frame clones, and not every one. The repertoire holds approximately 200,000 clones, with roughly four fifths as singletons. This sample stems from a study of blood T cell repertoires in COVID-19. Overall study: Some COVID-19 samples were acute and others convalescent; all came from the United States, Italy and Spain. PBMCs, B-cell-depleted T cells, or T cells provided the cDNA or gDNA that made up the material.

Everyone who took part was roughly 18 to 89 years old, and they came from about two dozen US areas. Recovered status applied to Cohort 3 donors who had two consecutive negative PCRs. It also applied to those with clearance or with symptom resolution. The CDR3 sequence is 14 residues long. Germline assignment: CDR1 WNHNN and CDR2 SYGVQD (reference sequence). Trimming stripped 5 bases from V and 6 bases from J, with 16 bases between. The receptor's source is a man aged 40-49 years who had recovered from COVID-19. The rearrangement links TRBV10-1 to TRBJ1-2, with D hard to call. Sequencing was done on a sample of PBMCs or T cells enriched from blood (not recorded which). The DNA for the CDR3 is TGCGCCAGCAGTAAGCGGGATGTGGGTGATGGCTACACCTTC. Encoded protein: CASSKRDVGDGYTF.